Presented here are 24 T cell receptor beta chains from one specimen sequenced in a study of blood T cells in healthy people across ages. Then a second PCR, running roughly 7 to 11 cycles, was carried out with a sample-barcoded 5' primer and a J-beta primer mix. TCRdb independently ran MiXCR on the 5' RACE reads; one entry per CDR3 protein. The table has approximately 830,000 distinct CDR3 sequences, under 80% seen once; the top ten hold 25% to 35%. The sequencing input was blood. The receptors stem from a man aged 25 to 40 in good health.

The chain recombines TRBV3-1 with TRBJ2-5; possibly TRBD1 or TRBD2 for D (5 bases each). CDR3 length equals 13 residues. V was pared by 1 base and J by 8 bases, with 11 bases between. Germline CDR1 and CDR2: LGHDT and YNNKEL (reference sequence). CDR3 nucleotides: TGTGCCAGCAGCCAAGGAGGGGTTATAACCCAGTACTTC. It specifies CASSQGGVITQYF.

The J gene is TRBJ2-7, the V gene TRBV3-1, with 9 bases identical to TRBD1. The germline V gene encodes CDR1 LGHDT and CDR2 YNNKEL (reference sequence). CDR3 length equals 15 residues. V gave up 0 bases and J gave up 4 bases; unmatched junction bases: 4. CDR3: CASSQDGTGCYEQYF. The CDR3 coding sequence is TGTGCCAGCAGCCAAGATGGGACAGGGTGTTACGAGCAGTACTTC.

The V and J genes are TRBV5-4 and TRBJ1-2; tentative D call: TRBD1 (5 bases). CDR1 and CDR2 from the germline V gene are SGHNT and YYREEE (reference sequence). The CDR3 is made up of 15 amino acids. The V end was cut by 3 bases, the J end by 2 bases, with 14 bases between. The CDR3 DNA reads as TGTGCCAGCAGCTCCCAAAAACAGGAGAACTATGGCTACACCTTC. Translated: CASSSQKQENYGYTF.

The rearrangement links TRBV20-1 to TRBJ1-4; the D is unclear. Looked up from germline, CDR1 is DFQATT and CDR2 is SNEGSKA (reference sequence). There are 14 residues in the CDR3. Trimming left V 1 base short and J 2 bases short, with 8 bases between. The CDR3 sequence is CSARGGGTNEKLFF. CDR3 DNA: TGCAGTGCTAGAGGTGGTGGCACTAATGAAAAACTGTTTTTT.

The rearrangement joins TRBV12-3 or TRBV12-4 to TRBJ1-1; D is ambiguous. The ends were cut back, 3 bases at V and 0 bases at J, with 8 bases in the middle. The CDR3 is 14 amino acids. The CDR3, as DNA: TGTGCCAGCAGTTTTTCGGACGTGAACACTGAAGCTTTCTTT. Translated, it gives CASSFSDVNTEAFF.

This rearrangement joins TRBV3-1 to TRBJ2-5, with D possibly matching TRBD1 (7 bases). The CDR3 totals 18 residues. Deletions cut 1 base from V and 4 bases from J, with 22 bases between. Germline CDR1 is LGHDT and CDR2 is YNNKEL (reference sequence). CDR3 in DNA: TGTGCCAGCAGCCAAGCGGAGGGTTCGACAGGGAAGGCAGAGACCCAGTACTTC. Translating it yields CASSQAEGSTGKAETQYF.

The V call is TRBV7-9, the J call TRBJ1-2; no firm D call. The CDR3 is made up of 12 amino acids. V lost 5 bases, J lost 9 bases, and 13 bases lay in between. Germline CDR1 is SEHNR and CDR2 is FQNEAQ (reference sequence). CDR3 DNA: TGTGCCAGCAGCCGGACGGAATTAAGCTACACCTTC. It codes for CASSRTELSYTF.

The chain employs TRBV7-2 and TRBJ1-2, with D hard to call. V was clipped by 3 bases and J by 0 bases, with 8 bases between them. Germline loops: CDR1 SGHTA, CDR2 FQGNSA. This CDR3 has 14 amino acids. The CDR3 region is CASSLLVANYGYTF. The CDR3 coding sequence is TGTGCCAGCAGCTTGTTAGTAGCTAACTATGGCTACACCTTC. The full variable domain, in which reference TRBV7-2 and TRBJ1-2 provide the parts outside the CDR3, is GAGVSQSPSNKVTEKGKDVELRCDPISGHTALYWYRQSLGQGLEFLIYFQGNSAPDKSGLPSDRFSAERTGGSVSTLTIQRTQQEDSAVYLCASSLLVANYGYTFGSGTRLTVV.

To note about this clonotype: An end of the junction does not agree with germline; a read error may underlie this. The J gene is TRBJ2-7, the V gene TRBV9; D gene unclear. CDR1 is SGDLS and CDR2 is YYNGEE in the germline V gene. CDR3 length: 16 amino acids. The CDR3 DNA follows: TGTGCCAGCAGCGTAATGCCCGCAGGTTTGATCTACGAGCGGTACTTC. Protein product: CASSVMPAGLIYERYF. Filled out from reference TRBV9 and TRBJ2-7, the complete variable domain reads DSGVTQTPKHLITATGQRVTLRCSPRSGDLSVYWYQQSLDQGLQFLIQYYNGEERAKGNILERFSAQQFPDLHSELNLSSLELGDSALYFCASSVMPAGLIYERYFGPGTRLTVT.

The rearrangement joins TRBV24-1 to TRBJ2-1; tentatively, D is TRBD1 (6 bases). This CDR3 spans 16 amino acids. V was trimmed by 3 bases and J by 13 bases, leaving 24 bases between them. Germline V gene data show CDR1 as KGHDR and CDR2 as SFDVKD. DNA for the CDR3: TGTGCCACCAGTGATCCATTTGGACAGCTAGGCGAGACCCAGTTCTTC. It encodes CATSDPFGQLGETQFF.

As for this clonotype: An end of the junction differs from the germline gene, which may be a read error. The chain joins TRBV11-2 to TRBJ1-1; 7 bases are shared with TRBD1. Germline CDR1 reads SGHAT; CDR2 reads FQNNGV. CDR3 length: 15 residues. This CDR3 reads CASSFTGAAGTVAFF. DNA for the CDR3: TGTGCCAGCAGCTTTACAGGGGCCGCCGGAACTGTAGCTTTCTTT.

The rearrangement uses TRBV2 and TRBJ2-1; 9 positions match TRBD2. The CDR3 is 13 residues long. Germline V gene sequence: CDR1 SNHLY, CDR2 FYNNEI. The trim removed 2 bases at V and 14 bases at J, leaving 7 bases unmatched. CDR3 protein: CASSELSGGLKFF. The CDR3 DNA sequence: TGTGCCAGCAGTGAACTTAGCGGGGGCCTCAAGTTCTTC.

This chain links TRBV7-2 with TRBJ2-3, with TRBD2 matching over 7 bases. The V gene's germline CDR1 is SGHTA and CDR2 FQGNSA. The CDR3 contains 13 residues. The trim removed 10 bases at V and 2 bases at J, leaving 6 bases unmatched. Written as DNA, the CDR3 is TGTGCCACCGGGGGGAGAGTCACAGATACGCAGTATTTT. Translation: CATGGRVTDTQYF.

The CDR3 region has the DNA TGCGCCAGCAGCCAACTAAAAGCAACTAATGAAAAACTGTTTTTT. Protein product: CASSQLKATNEKLFF. The gene calls are TRBV4-3 and TRBJ1-4; D not resolved. The CDR3 consists of 15 residues. Looked up from germline, CDR1 is LGHNA and CDR2 is YSLEER. The V and J ends lost 2 bases and 0 bases respectively, with 7 bases between them.

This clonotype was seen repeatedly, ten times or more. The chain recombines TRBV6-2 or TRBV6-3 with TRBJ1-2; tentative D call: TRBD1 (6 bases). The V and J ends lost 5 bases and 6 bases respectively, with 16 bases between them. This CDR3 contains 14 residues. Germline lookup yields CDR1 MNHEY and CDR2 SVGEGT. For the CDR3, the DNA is TGTGCCAGCAGTGGGGGACATCGGAGGGATGGCTACACCTTC. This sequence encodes CASSGGHRRDGYTF.

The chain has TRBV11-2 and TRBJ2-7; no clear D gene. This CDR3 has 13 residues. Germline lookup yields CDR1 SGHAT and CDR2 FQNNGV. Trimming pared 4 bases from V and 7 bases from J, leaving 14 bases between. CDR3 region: CASSSRSYNEQYF. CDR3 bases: TGTGCCAGCAGCTCTCGGTCCTACAATGAGCAGTACTTC. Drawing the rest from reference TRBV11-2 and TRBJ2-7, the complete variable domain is EAGVAQSPRYKIIEKRQSVAFWCNPISGHATLYWYQQILGQGPKLLIQFQNNGVVDDSQLPKDRFSAERLKGVDSTLKIQPAKLEDSAVYLCASSSRSYNEQYFGPGTRLTVT.

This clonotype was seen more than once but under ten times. CDR3: CASSTLLDSPLHF. Written as DNA, the CDR3 is TGTGCCAGCAGTACTCTACTGGATTCACCCCTCCACTTT. The chain joins TRBV12-3 or TRBV12-4 to TRBJ1-6; D not resolved. The CDR3 totals 13 residues. The V end was cut by 5 bases, the J end by 8 bases, with 10 bases between.

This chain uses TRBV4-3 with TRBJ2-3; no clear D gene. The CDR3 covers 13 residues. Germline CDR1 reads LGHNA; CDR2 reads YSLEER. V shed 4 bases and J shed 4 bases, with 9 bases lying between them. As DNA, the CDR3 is TGCGCCAGCAGCCCTGACCCTGCAGATACGCAGTATTTT. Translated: CASSPDPADTQYF.

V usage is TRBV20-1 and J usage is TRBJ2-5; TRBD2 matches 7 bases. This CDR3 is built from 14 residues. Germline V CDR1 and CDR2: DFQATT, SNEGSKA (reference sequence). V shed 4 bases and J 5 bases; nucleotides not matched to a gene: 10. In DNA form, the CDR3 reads TGCAGTGCTACACCGGGGGGTTTCGAGGAGACCCAGTACTTC. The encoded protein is CSATPGGFEETQYF.

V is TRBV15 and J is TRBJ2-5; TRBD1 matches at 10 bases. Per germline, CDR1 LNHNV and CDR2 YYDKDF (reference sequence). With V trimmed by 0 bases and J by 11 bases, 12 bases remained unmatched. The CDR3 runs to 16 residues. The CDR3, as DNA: TGTGCCACCAGCAGAGATAGGGGGACAGGGGACAATGAGCAGTACTTC. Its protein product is CATSRDRGTGDNEQYF. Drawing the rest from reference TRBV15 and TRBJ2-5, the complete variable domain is DAMVIQNPRYQVTQFGKPVTLSCSQTLNHNVMYWYQQKSSQAPKLLFHYYDKDFNNEADTPDNFQSRRPNTSFCFLDIRSPGLGDTAMYLCATSRDRGTGDNEQYFGPGTRLLVL.

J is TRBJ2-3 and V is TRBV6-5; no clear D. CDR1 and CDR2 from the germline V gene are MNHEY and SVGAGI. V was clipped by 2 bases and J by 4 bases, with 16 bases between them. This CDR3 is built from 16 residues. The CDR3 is CASSYELRPTADTQYF. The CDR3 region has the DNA TGTGCCAGCAGTTACGAATTGCGGCCAACGGCAGATACGCAGTATTTT.

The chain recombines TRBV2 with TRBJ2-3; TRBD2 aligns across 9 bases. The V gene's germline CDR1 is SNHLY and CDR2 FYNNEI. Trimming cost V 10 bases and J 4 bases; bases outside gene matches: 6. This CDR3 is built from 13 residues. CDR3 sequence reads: CAIRSGGADTQYF. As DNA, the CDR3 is TGTGCCATCCGTAGCGGGGGCGCAGATACGCAGTATTTT.

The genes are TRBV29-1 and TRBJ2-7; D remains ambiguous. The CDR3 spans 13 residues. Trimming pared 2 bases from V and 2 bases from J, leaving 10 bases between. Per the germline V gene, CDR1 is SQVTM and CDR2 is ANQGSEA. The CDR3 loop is CSVEQPTTYEQYF. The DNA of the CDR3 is TGCAGCGTTGAACAGCCGACCACCTACGAGCAGTACTTC.

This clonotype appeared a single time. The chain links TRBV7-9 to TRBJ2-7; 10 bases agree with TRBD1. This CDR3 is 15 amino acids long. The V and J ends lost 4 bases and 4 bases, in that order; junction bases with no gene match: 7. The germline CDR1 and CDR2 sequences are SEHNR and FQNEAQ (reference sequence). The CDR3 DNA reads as TGTGCCAGCAGCTCGCGACAGGGGGCTATTTACGAGCAGTACTTC. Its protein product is CASSSRQGAIYEQYF.